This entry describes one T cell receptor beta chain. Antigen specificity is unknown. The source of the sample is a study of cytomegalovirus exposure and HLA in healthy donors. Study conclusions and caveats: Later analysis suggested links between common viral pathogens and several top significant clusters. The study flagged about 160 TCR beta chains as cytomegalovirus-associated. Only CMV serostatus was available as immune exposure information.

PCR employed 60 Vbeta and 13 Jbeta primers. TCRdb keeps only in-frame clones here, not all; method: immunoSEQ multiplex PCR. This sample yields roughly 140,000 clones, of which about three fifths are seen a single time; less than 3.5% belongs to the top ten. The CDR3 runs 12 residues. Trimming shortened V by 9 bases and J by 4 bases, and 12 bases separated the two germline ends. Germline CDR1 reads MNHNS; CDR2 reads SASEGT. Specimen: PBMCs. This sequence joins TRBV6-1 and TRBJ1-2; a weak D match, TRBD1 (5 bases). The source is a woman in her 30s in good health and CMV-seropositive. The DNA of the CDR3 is TGTGCCAGTGAGGCGGGACGCTATGGCTACACCTTC. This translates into CASEAGRYGYTF.